This TCR beta chain was obtained from a study of beta chain features in type 1 diabetes (dated by TCRdb to 2016 to 2019). At the level of the whole study: Mean age, gender distribution, total cell number and subset yield did not differ between patients and healthy donors. A total of around 110,000,000 sorted cells were examined across all samples, and RNA yield correlated strongly with the number of cells per subset. Regulatory and stem cell-like memory subsets were obtained from only 8 patients and roughly eight healthy donors, while naive and central memory subsets were obtained from all 30 or so donors. The study compared TCRB repertoires of sorted circulating CD4+ T cell subsets between recently diagnosed type 1 diabetes patients and matched healthy donors. What the research found in general, with its limitations: PCR might favor shorter templates, but patient and control samples were amplified and corrected together, so any skew would affect both groups equally. Naive, central memory and regulatory TCRB repertoires appeared more similar among patients than among healthy donors. HLA sub-analyses involved small numbers of individuals, so any influence of HLA type on TCRB rearrangement remained unresolved. Type 1 diabetes patients showed a moderate but significant shortening of TCRB CDR3 length in all four CD4+ subsets. At VDJ recombination sites, type 1 diabetes patients had fewer insertions and more deleted nucleotides, which implies abnormalities in thymic rearrangement. Because cDNA was sequenced instead of genomic DNA, activated cells with high expression could be over-represented, although the groups did not differ in activation or CD3 levels.

The entire amount of isolated RNA was reverse transcribed using the High Capacity cDNA Reverse Transcription Kit, so the sequenced TCRB transcripts were expressed ones. Deep immunoSEQ sequencing was performed on naive, central memory and regulatory T cell samples, with an average of roughly 3.5 million total reads per sample. Sorted cells were lysed in RLT buffer, and RNA was extracted using DNase-treated RNeasy Micro or Mini kits according to cell number. Each cell subset was processed separately to prevent cross-contamination, with patient and healthy donor samples processed together. Using the immunoSEQ multiplex PCR, TCRB sequences were amplified from cDNA into 87-bp fragments spanning the CDR3 region. The amplicons were sequenced using the Illumina HiSeq platform. The source study handled its data this way. Synthetic template baselines were used to correct PCR bias computationally, reads within Hamming distance 2 were collapsed, and singletons that could not be merged were discarded. By aligning reads against IMGT, V, D and J genes, CDR3 length, and insertions or deletions at six rearrangement sites were assigned. Within each subset, clonotype counts were normalized to sorted cell number, after which true diversity and Gini coefficients were computed with the tcR R package. The overlap coefficient, calculated on TCRB nucleotide sequences, was used to measure repertoire sharing. Out-of-frame TCRB sequences from naive cells were analyzed as a proxy for the pre-selection repertoire. This is the immuneACCESS table as TCRdb keeps it, with only in-frame sequences that have V and J called. A part of the clones is gone; compared with another copy, unresolved V genes explain less than half, and the rest is unexplained. The DNA gave D and trimming, while V, J and clone size come from that table. Recorded for this sample are 850,000 to 900,000 clones; roughly 15% of them occurred a single time. Together, the top ten hold about 0.02% of the sample.

The table lists this clone with a few counts. Its antigen is unknown. No clone much larger than this one lies a single base away; base qualities are absent. Each donor gave one peripheral blood draw, approximately 110 mL on average, collected into heparinised tubes. A BD FACSAria II was used to sort naive, central memory, regulatory and stem cell-like memory CD4+ T cells with a panel that included CD45RO, CCR7, CD25, CD127, CD95 and CD27. Purity was above 95% for every sorted population. PBMCs were separated immediately by Lymphoprep density gradient centrifugation and were stained directly, without being cultured. To minimize batch effects, samples were stained and sorted in pairs, one healthy donor with one patient per experiment. From the germline V gene, CDR1 is SGHRS and CDR2 is YFSETQ. Its CDR3 holds 16 amino acids, cysteine through phenylalanine. Only the CDR3 DNA is retained, 48 bases long and in frame from the first base. V gives up 2 bases and J gives up 0 bases, and the segment between their germline ends measures 11 bases.

Sequenced input: naive CD4+ T cells from blood. The cell subset or site label for this specimen denotes: true naive CD4+ T cells. The source of this sequence is a woman aged 18-29 years in good health. The chain links TRBV5-1 with TRBJ2-2, with the D gene uncertain. The DNA sequence follows: TGCGCCAGCAGCTTCGACGGAACCGCGAACACCGGGGAGCTGTTTTTT. It is translated as CASSFDGTANTGELFF. This CDR3, with the reference TRBV5-1 and TRBJ2-2 proteins standing in past its ends, gives the full variable domain KAGVTQTPRYLIKTRGQQVTLSCSPISGHRSVSWYQQTPGQGLQFLFEYFSETQRNKGNFPGRFSGRQFSNSRSEMNVSTLELGDSALYLCASSFDGTANTGELFFGEGSRLTVL.